One T cell receptor beta chain is described in this entry. The data derive from a study of blood T cell repertoires in COVID-19. About the research overall: PBMCs, B-cell-depleted T cells, or T cells were the source of the cDNA or gDNA that made up the material.

The CDR3 runs to 14 residues. V lost 6 bases and J lost 2; bases outside the gene matches: 5. Germline-derived CDR1 and CDR2 are SQVTM and ANQGSEA. Method: immunoSEQ multiplex PCR; TCRdb's copy keeps in-frame clones and lacks some. In the table there are 40,000 to 60,000 clones, about 89% of which are singletons. The source is a woman aged 80 or over with COVID-19, enrolled during active disease. The rearrangement links TRBV29-1 to TRBJ1-2, with TRBD1 identical over 11 bases. The sample consisted of peripheral blood. The CDR3 region has the DNA TGCAGCGTCCGGGACAGGGGGAGGAACTATGGCTACACCTTC. This encodes CSVRDRGRNYGYTF. Supplemented by reference TRBV29-1 and TRBJ1-2, the full variable domain reads SAVISQKPSRDICQRGTSLTIQCQVDSQVTMMFWYRQQPGQSLTLIATANQGSEATYESGFVIDKFPISRPNLTFSTLTVSNMSPEDSSIYLCSVRDRGRNYGYTFGSGTRLTVV.